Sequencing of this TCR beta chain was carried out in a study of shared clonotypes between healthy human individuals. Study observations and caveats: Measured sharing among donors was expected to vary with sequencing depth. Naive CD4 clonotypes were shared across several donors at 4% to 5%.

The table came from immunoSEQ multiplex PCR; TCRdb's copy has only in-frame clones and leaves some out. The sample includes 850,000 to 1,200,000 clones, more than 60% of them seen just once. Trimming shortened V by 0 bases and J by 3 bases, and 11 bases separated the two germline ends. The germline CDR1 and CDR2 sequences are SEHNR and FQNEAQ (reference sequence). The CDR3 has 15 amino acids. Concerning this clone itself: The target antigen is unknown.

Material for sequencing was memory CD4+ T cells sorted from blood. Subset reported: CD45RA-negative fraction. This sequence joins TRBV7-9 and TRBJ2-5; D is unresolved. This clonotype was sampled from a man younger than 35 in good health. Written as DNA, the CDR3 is TGTGCCAGCAGCTTAGCGGTTAGCCGCGAAGAGACCCAGTACTTC. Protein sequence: CASSLAVSREETQYF. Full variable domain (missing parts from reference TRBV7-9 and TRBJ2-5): DTGVSQNPRHKITKRGQNVTFRCDPISEHNRLYWYRQTLGQGPEFLTYFQNEAQLEKSRLLSDRFSAERPKGSFSTLEIQRTEQGDSAMYLCASSLAVSREETQYFGPGTRLLVL.